The 25 T cell receptor beta chains reported below all come from one sample, sequenced in a study of blood T cells in healthy people across ages. A second about 7 to 11 cycle PCR used barcoded and J-beta primers. A single record per CDR3 protein comes from TCRdb applying MiXCR to the 5' RACE reads. Altogether some 1 million distinct CDR3 sequences are present, 45% being singletons, with the ten largest covering approximately 20%. Sequencing used blood. The source is a woman between 55 and 75 years old in good health.

The chain combines TRBV7-7 with TRBJ2-5; TRBD1 matches at 7 bases. The CDR3 consists of 15 residues. Looked up from germline, CDR1 is SSHAT and CDR2 is FNYEAQ (reference sequence). Trimming took 1 base from V and 3 from J; bases not matched to a gene: 5. The CDR3 sequence: CASSLGRGTEETQYF. In nucleotides, the CDR3 is TGTGCCAGCAGCTTAGGAAGAGGGACAGAAGAGACCCAGTACTTC.

As DNA, the CDR3 is TGTGCCAGCAGCTTAGAGGGGTTTGCCTACAATGAGCAGTTCTTC. Its protein product is CASSLEGFAYNEQFF. This chain connects TRBV7-9 to TRBJ2-1, with TRBD1 as a possible D gene (5 bases). From germline, CDR1 is SEHNR and CDR2 FQNEAQ (reference sequence). The CDR3 is 15 residues long. With 1 base removed from V and 2 bases from J, the gap between germline ends came to 9 bases.

The V and J genes are TRBV6-6 and TRBJ2-1; 7 bases agree with TRBD2. CDR3 length equals 14 residues. With 4 bases clipped from V and 7 bases from J, the junction kept 7 bases outside the gene matches. Per the germline V gene, CDR1 is MNHNY and CDR2 is SVGAGI (reference sequence). The CDR3 region is CASSCWVGGNEQFF. Written as DNA, the CDR3 is TGTGCCAGCAGTTGCTGGGTGGGGGGGAATGAGCAGTTCTTC.

The V and J genes are TRBV3-1 and TRBJ1-5, with D hard to call. CDR1 and CDR2 (germline): LGHDT, YNNKEL (reference sequence). The CDR3 runs to 15 residues. The V and J ends lost 0 bases and 0 bases respectively, with 6 bases between them. CDR3 sequence (DNA): TGTGCCAGCAGCCAAGATCCGAATAGCAATCAGCCCCAGCATTTT. Protein sequence: CASSQDPNSNQPQHF.

The V gene is TRBV7-2, the J gene TRBJ1-2; D uncertain. The V and J ends lost 5 bases and 6 bases respectively, with 16 bases between them. CDR1 SGHTA and CDR2 FQGNSA come from the germline V gene. This CDR3 is 14 amino acids long. CDR3 sequence reads: CASSVTNTADGYTF. The CDR3 DNA reads as TGTGCCAGCAGCGTAACCAACACGGCCGATGGCTACACCTTC.

The chain links TRBV5-1 to TRBJ2-6; 7 bases agree with TRBD2. Germline V gene data show CDR1 as SGHRS and CDR2 as YFSETQ. Unmatched junction bases numbered 11, after V lost 4 bases and J lost 4 bases. CDR3 length: 17 residues. CDR3 in DNA: TGCGCCAGCAGCGTACGCTTCGGGGGGAGCGGGGCCAACGTCCTGACTTTC. Translating it yields CASSVRFGGSGANVLTF.

There are a few counts of this clonotype. The chain combines TRBV4-1 with TRBJ2-7; 13 bases agree with TRBD2. The germline CDR1 and CDR2 sequences are MGHRA and YSYEKL. This CDR3 contains 20 residues. Trimming cost V 3 bases and J 1 base; bases outside gene matches: 15. The CDR3 nucleotides read TGCGCCAGCAGCCAGCAGCCGGGACTAGCGGGACATGAGTCTTCCTACGAGCAGTACTTC. Its protein is CASSQQPGLAGHESSYEQYF.

The J gene is TRBJ2-7, the V gene TRBV11-2; 7 nucleotides line up with TRBD1. The J call is doubtful: the DNA matches TRBJ2-5 better. Looked up from germline, CDR1 is SGHAT and CDR2 is FQNNGV. This CDR3 has 14 amino acids. For the CDR3, the DNA is TGTGCCAGCAGCTTATTGGGGACAGAAGAGACCCAGTACTTC. This encodes CASSLLGTEETQYF.

This rearrangement joins TRBV19 to TRBJ2-7, with 14 bases fitting TRBD2. Germline CDR1 is LNHDA and CDR2 is SQIVND (reference sequence). The V gene end was trimmed by 9 bases and the J gene end by 0 bases; junction bases not matched to a gene: 1. There are 14 residues in the CDR3. CDR3: CASGTSGSSYEQYF. The CDR3 DNA follows: TGTGCCAGCGGGACTAGCGGGAGCTCCTACGAGCAGTACTTC.

The DNA for the CDR3 is TGTGCCAGCAGTGGTAGTAGACTCACCTACAATGAGCAGTACTTC. This encodes CASSGSRLTYNEQYF. The V gene is TRBV6-1, the J gene TRBJ2-5; D unclear. The V end was cut by 4 bases, the J end by 11 bases, with 23 bases between. The CDR3 sequence is 15 residues long. Germline V gene data show CDR1 as MNHNS and CDR2 as SASEGT.

This chain uses TRBV9 with TRBJ2-4; D is uncertain. Germline loops: CDR1 SGDLS, CDR2 YYNGEE. This CDR3 spans 14 amino acids. Trimming left V 0 bases short and J 5 bases short, with 9 bases between. In DNA, the CDR3 is TGTGCCAGCAGCGTAGGTAACAGTCAAAACATTCAGTACTTC. Its translation is CASSVGNSQNIQYF.

This chain uses TRBV7-3 with TRBJ2-7; D is uncertain. The germline CDR1 and CDR2 sequences are SGHTA and FQGTGA. The CDR3 contains 15 residues. With 3 bases removed from V and 4 bases from J, the gap between germline ends came to 16 bases. CDR3 bases: TGTGCCAGCAGCTTTCTCCCACAGTCAATGTACGAGCAGTACTTC. This sequence encodes CASSFLPQSMYEQYF.

V usage is TRBV7-9 and J usage is TRBJ1-6, with D hard to call. The length of the CDR3 is 15 residues. Germline CDR1 and CDR2: SEHNR and FQNEAQ (reference sequence). V dropped 5 bases and J dropped 1 base, with 9 bases sitting between them. For the CDR3, the DNA is TGTGCCAGCAGCCGAGAAGTGTCCTATAATTCACCCCTCCACTTT. Its translation: CASSREVSYNSPLHF.

This sequence joins TRBV6-5 and TRBJ1-1; 7 nucleotides agree with TRBD1. Germline V gene lookup returns CDR1 MNHEY and CDR2 SVGAGI. V gave up 6 bases and J gave up 1 base; unmatched junction bases: 11. This CDR3 comprises 16 residues. This CDR3 reads CASSYDWTGKNTEAFF. The CDR3 nucleotides read TGTGCCAGCAGCTACGACTGGACAGGAAAGAACACTGAAGCTTTCTTT.

The table lists this clonotype with a few counts. The V and J genes are TRBV27 and TRBJ1-2, with TRBD1 matching over 7 bases. Germline trimming cut 6 bases from V and 5 bases from J; bases unmatched to any gene: 15. The length of the CDR3 is 16 residues. Germline V gene lookup returns CDR1 MNHEY and CDR2 SMNVEV (reference sequence). CDR3 sequence: CASSPGPDRASYGYTF. The CDR3 DNA sequence: TGTGCCAGCAGCCCTGGCCCCGACAGGGCATCGTATGGCTACACCTTC.

The V gene is TRBV7-9, the J gene TRBJ2-7; 8 nucleotides line up with TRBD2. The junction had 5 bases not matched to a gene; V was cut back by 2 bases and J by 5 bases. The CDR3 has 14 amino acids. The V gene's germline CDR1 is SEHNR and CDR2 FQNEAQ (reference sequence). The CDR3 DNA sequence: TGTGCCAGCAGCTTAATCAGCGGGAGACACGAGCAGTACTTC. It codes for CASSLISGRHEQYF.

This chain connects TRBV12-3 or TRBV12-4 to TRBJ2-7; possibly TRBD1 for D (5 bases). V was pared by 3 bases and J by 4 bases, with 13 bases between. The CDR3 has 14 amino acids. CDR3 loop: CASSLKGPPYEQYF. For the CDR3, the DNA is TGTGCCAGCAGTTTGAAGGGGCCCCCGTACGAGCAGTACTTC.

This clonotype was recorded at least ten times. The chain carries TRBV29-1 and TRBJ2-7; D may be TRBD1 (6 bases). The CDR3 spans 15 residues. V was pared by 0 bases and J by 2 bases, with 14 bases between. Germline V gene lookup returns CDR1 SQVTM and CDR2 ANQGSEA. The CDR3 reads CSVEDSGTNPYEQYF. The CDR3 DNA reads as TGCAGCGTTGAAGATTCCGGGACAAACCCCTACGAGCAGTACTTC.

The chain recombines TRBV6-1 with TRBJ2-7; TRBD2 agrees at 11 bases. V was clipped by 7 bases and J by 7 bases; unmatched bases: 21. This CDR3 region has 18 residues. Germline assignment: CDR1 MNHNS and CDR2 SASEGT. The CDR3 DNA reads as TGTGCCAGCATCGGAGACAGGGGCCTTAGTAGCGGGAGGGATGAGCAGTACTTC. This encodes CASIGDRGLSSGRDEQYF.

This clonotype was observed a few times. The rearrangement uses TRBV29-1 and TRBJ2-1; D uncertain. With 5 bases removed from V and 10 bases from J, the gap between germline ends came to 12 bases. This CDR3 contains 11 residues. The germline V gene encodes CDR1 SQVTM and CDR2 ANQGSEA. CDR3 loop: CSVRRAQEQFF. DNA of the CDR3: TGCAGCGTTCGAAGGGCCCAGGAGCAGTTCTTC.

The chain links TRBV6-5 to TRBJ2-5; D is uncertain. V shed 0 bases and J shed 5 bases, with 13 bases lying between them. The V gene's germline CDR1 is MNHEY and CDR2 SVGAGI. The CDR3 totals 15 residues. The CDR3 here is CASSYSSTLGETQYF. The CDR3 DNA sequence: TGTGCCAGCAGTTACTCATCTACCCTGGGGGAGACCCAGTACTTC.

The chain combines TRBV9 with TRBJ2-3, with D perhaps TRBD2 (6 bases). The CDR3 sequence is 18 residues long. The germline gives CDR1 SGDLS, CDR2 YYNGEE. Trimming shortened V by 0 bases and J by 1 base, and 18 bases separated the two germline ends. CDR3 sequence (DNA): TGTGCCAGCAGCGTAGTAGGAGGCCCTAGGAGGGGCACAGATACGCAGTATTTT. Translated: CASSVVGGPRRGTDTQYF.

The CDR3 region is CASSNSGIAYEQYF. In nucleotides, the CDR3 is TGTGCCAGCAGCAATAGCGGGATCGCCTACGAGCAGTACTTC. V and J are TRBV13 and TRBJ2-7, with 8 bases that match TRBD2. The CDR3 is made up of 14 amino acids. V gave up 5 bases and J gave up 2 bases; unmatched junction bases: 5. Germline assignment: CDR1 PRHDT and CDR2 FYEKMQ (reference sequence).

This clonotype was counted only a few times. The V call is TRBV5-1, the J call TRBJ2-7; D might be TRBD2 (5 bases). The CDR3 spans 13 residues. Looked up from germline, CDR1 is SGHRS and CDR2 is YFSETQ. Trimming took off 4 bases at V and 3 bases at J, with 11 bases between the two ends. The CDR3 nucleotides are TGCGCCAGCAGCGTGGACTTCGGCTACGAGCAGTACTTC. This sequence encodes CASSVDFGYEQYF.

The gene calls are TRBV7-2 and TRBJ1-6, with 7 bases matching TRBD1. Losses at the gene ends were 1 base for V and 7 bases for J; bases not matched to a gene: 4. Germline CDR1 reads SGHTA; CDR2 reads FQGNSA. The CDR3 sequence is 15 residues long. CDR3 coding DNA: TGTGCCAGCAGCTTAGGACCGGGACAGAATTCACCCCTCCACTTT. As protein: CASSLGPGQNSPLHF.